The rows below give T cell receptor beta chains drawn from one sample of a study of Graves' ophthalmopathy and Graves' hyperthyroidism. In TCRdb, the multiplex PCR reads were re-called with MiXCR into one record per CDR3 protein. The sample consists of approximately 480,000 distinct CDR3 sequences, around 15% of them appearing once. The sample taken for sequencing was blood. The receptors derive from a woman in her thirties with Graves' ophthalmopathy. CDR3s include the opening cysteine and the closing phenylalanine or tryptophan. D genes are given only for firm matches. Clone size is shown for a subset of rows, as once, few, many or a class of expanded clone.

clone size	V gene	D gene	J gene	CDR3 protein	CDR3 DNA
.	TRBV9	.	TRBJ1-1	CASSVGPFPRGNTEAFF	TGTGCCAGCAGCGTAGGTCCGTTTCCGCGGGGCAACACTGAAGCTTTCTTT
many	TRBV6-1	TRBD1	TRBJ1-2	CASRDRGSPSYTF	TGTGCCAGCAGGGACAGGGGGTCTCCTAGCTACACCTTC
many	TRBV6-5	.	TRBJ1-2	CASSYTLGGARTF	TGTGCCAGCAGTTACACCCTGGGAGGGGCACGCACCTTC
.	TRBV20-1	TRBD2	TRBJ2-4	CSASGTSPSGSIAKNIQYF	TGCAGTGCTAGTGGGACTAGCCCCAGTGGTTCTATAGCCAAAAACATTCAGTACTTC
many	TRBV7-2	.	TRBJ2-5	CASSLVQGETQYF	TGTGCCAGCAGCTTAGTTCAGGGCGAGACCCAGTACTTC
many	TRBV4-1	.	TRBJ2-5	CASSQVYRRNQETQYF	TGCGCCAGCAGCCAAGTTTACCGCCGAAACCAAGAGACCCAGTACTTC
many	TRBV2	TRBD2	TRBJ2-7	CASSETSGRLVEQYF	TGTGCCAGCAGTGAGACTAGCGGGAGATTGGTCGAGCAGTACTTC
.	TRBV27	.	TRBJ1-5	CASSPSGRMYQPQHF	TGTGCCAGCAGTCCCTCCGGTCGGATGTATCAGCCCCAGCATTTT
many	TRBV15	.	TRBJ2-7	CATSSTPWDEQYF	TGTGCCACCAGCAGTACCCCCTGGGACGAGCAGTACTTC
many	TRBV20-1	.	TRBJ2-5	CSAHAGTETQYF	TGCAGTGCCCACGCCGGAACGGAGACCCAGTACTTC
many	TRBV12-3/TRBV12-4	.	TRBJ1-6	CASSRDNSPLHF	TGTGCCAGCAGCCGGGACAATTCACCCCTCCACTTT
.	TRBV3-1	.	TRBJ1-3	CASSRYEAGNTIYF	TGTGCCAGCAGCCGATACGAGGCCGGAAACACCATATATTTT
many	TRBV28	.	TRBJ2-4	CASSLLKNIQYF	TGTGCCAGCAGTTTATTAAAAAACATTCAGTACTTC
.	TRBV30	.	TRBJ2-4	CAWSSSSDKNIQYF	TGTGCCTGGAGCTCATCGAGTGACAAAAACATTCAGTACTTC
many	TRBV20-1	TRBD2	TRBJ2-5	CSARVLSSGRATQYF	TGCAGTGCTAGAGTCCTCTCTAGCGGGAGGGCCACCCAGTACTTC
many	TRBV6-5	.	TRBJ1-2	CASSYRWNYGYTF	TGTGCCAGCAGTTACAGGTGGAACTATGGCTACACCTTC
few	TRBV3-1	.	TRBJ1-1	CASSFTLLTEAFF	TGTGCCAGCAGCTTTACACTACTCACTGAAGCTTTCTTT
few	TRBV5-6	.	TRBJ1-1	CAARRGMNTEAFF	TGTGCGGCGAGAAGGGGGATGAACACTGAAGCTTTCTTT
many	TRBV28	.	TRBJ2-7	CASSPGWDEQYF	TGTGCCAGCAGTCCAGGATGGGACGAGCAGTACTTC